This T cell receptor beta chain was profiled in a study of cytomegalovirus exposure and HLA in healthy donors. The study, taken as a whole, reports: HLA-A and HLA-B allele assignments for most subjects were reportedly predicted accurately using TCR beta sequences.

Notes on this clone: Antigen: not known.

Germline CDR1 reads GTSNPN; CDR2 reads SVGIG (reference sequence). The CDR3 covers 17 residues. Trimming pared 2 bases from V and 4 bases from J, leaving 21 bases between. Vbeta (60) and Jbeta (13) primers were used in the PCR. Clones were read by immunoSEQ multiplex PCR, and TCRdb kept only the in-frame ones, dropping some. The profile shows 150,000 to 250,000 clones, 70% to 80% of them singletons. Sequenced input: PBMCs. The source is a woman aged 25-40 years in good health and CMV-seropositive. The gene calls are TRBV30 and TRBJ1-3; perhaps TRBD1 as D (5 bases). The CDR3 reads CAWSSRGGEISGNTIYF. The CDR3 nucleotides read TGTGCCTGGAGTTCCCGGGGGGGAGAGATCTCCGGAAACACCATATATTTT.